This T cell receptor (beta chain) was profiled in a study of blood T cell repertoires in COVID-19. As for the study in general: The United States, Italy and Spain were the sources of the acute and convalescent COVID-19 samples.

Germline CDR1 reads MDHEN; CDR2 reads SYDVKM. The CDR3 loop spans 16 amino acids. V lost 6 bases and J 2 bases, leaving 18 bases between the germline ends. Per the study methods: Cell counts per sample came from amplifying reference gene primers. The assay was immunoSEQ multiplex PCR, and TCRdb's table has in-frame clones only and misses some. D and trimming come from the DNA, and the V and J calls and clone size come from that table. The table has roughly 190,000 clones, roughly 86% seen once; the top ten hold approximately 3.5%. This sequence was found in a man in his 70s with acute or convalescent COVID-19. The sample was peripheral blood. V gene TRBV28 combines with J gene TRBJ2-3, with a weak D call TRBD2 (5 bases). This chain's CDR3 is CASRPQKAAHTDTQYF. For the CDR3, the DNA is TGTGCCAGCAGGCCGCAAAAAGCGGCCCACACAGATACGCAGTATTTT.